What follows are 5 T cell receptor beta chains derived from one specimen sequenced in a study of early T cells in non-severe SARS-CoV-2 infection. TCRdb processed the 5' RACE reads anew with MiXCR; each CDR3 protein has one entry. The sample carries roughly 43,000 distinct CDR3 sequences, about 5.2% recorded once. The input for sequencing was whole blood, taken at baseline. These receptors were obtained from an adult who was a healthcare worker with PCR-confirmed SARS-CoV-2 infection or an uninfected control (not recorded which).

There are many counts of this clonotype. The chain has TRBV25-1 and TRBJ2-7, with 8 bases aligning to TRBD1. The ends lost 4 bases at V and 4 bases at J; junction bases unmatched: 9. Germline values: CDR1 MGHDK, CDR2 SYGVNS. This CDR3 comprises 15 residues. This CDR3 reads CASSGPRDRRYEQYF. As DNA, the CDR3 is TGTGCCAGCAGTGGACCCCGGGACAGGAGGTACGAGCAGTACTTC.

This clonotype was found many times. The chain recombines TRBV6-5 with TRBJ2-5, with 13 nucleotides matching TRBD2. Germline-derived CDR1 and CDR2 are MNHEY and SVGAGI. J was trimmed by 9 bases and V by 5 bases; bases with no gene match: 6. This CDR3 region has 14 residues. The CDR3 region is CASSPGLAGVAQYF. The CDR3 bases are TGTGCCAGCAGTCCAGGACTAGCGGGAGTGGCCCAGTACTTC.

At least ten counts were recorded for this clonotype. V and J are TRBV6-4 and TRBJ2-1; 9 bases map to TRBD1. CDR3 length equals 16 residues. Germline CDR1 and CDR2: MRHNA and SNTAGT. The V gene end was trimmed by 0 bases and the J gene end by 5 bases; junction bases not matched to a gene: 5. The CDR3 is CASSDSGDRGDNEQFF. Written as DNA, the CDR3 is TGTGCCAGCAGTGACTCGGGAGACAGGGGGGACAATGAGCAGTTCTTC.

Many counts were recorded for this clonotype. The rearrangement joins TRBV27 to TRBJ2-6; D is possibly TRBD1 or TRBD2 (5 bases each). The CDR3 is 19 amino acids. The germline V gene has CDR1 MNHEY and CDR2 SMNVEV (reference sequence). The germline V and J ends were trimmed by 0 bases and 2 bases, with 17 bases remaining between them. The CDR3 reads CASSLSPNRLAPGANVLTF. CDR3 nucleotides: TGTGCCAGCAGTTTATCCCCCAACAGGCTAGCCCCTGGGGCCAACGTCCTGACTTTC. The full variable domain, completed using reference TRBV27 and TRBJ2-6, is EAQVTQNPRYLITVTGKKLTVTCSQNMNHEYMSWYRQDPGLGLRQIYYSMNVEVTDKGDVPEGYKVSRKEKRNFPLILESPSPNQTSLYFCASSLSPNRLAPGANVLTFGAGSRLTVL.

This clonotype was seen more than once but under ten times. The chain couples TRBV20-1 to TRBJ1-6, with 9 bases identical to TRBD1. J gave up 8 bases and V 3 bases, and 8 bases lay outside the gene matches. CDR1 and CDR2 (germline): DFQATT, SNEGSKA (reference sequence). The CDR3 totals 15 residues. The CDR3 DNA reads TGCAGTGCTAGGACACAGGGGGCGCTGCATTCACCCCTCCACTTT. This codes for CSARTQGALHSPLHF.